The T cell receptor (beta chain) under discussion was sequenced for a study of blood T cell repertoires in COVID-19. Methods used by the authors: Amplification from reference gene primers served as the basis for estimated nucleated cell counts. Clones were sequenced by immunoSEQ multiplex PCR, and TCRdb holds only the in-frame ones, with some missing. V and J calls plus clone size are reproduced from that table; the DNA served to infer D and trimming. The sample consists of roughly 120,000 clones, 70% to 90% of them appearing once. The trim removed 7 bases at V and 11 bases at J, leaving 4 bases unmatched. The V gene's germline CDR1 is MNHNY and CDR2 SVGAGI (reference sequence). This CDR3 spans 13 amino acids. This clone was counted a single time.

The TCR comes from a man aged 35 to 55 with acute or convalescent COVID-19. The chain employs TRBV6-6 and TRBJ2-4, with TRBD2 identical over 14 bases. Sequencing input: peripheral blood. CDR3 amino acids: CASNGLAGGLQYF. CDR3 DNA sequence: TGTGCCAGCAACGGACTAGCGGGGGGTCTTCAGTACTTC.